What follows are 6 T cell receptor beta chains derived from one specimen sequenced in a study of T-cell memory formation after mild COVID-19. TCRdb called the 5' RACE reads again in MiXCR, with one record for every CDR3 protein. Of about 270,000 distinct CDR3 sequences listed, roughly 15% are singletons. The specimen sequenced was PBMCs or a T cell subset sorted from them (not recorded which). The receptors come from a young man who had mild COVID-19 (a few samples of this study predate the infection). Cell type and time point are not known.

This clonotype was seen a handful of times. V and J are TRBV18 and TRBJ1-5, with unresolved D. The CDR3 is 13 residues long. Germline CDR1 and CDR2: KGHSH and LQKENI. The V end was cut by 4 bases, the J end by 1 base, with 5 bases between. The CDR3 coding sequence is TGTGCCAGCTCACAAGAGAGCAATCAGCCCCAGCATTTT. This encodes CASSQESNQPQHF.

This clonotype was counted only a few times. The CDR3 coding sequence is TGTGCCAGCAGCTCGGGTCCCTCCCCTTACAATGAGCAGTTCTTC. The encoded protein is CASSSGPSPYNEQFF. This chain links TRBV6-2 or TRBV6-3 with TRBJ2-1; D is undetermined. V dropped 6 bases and J dropped 4 bases, with 16 bases sitting between them. The CDR3 loop spans 15 amino acids. Germline V gene sequence: CDR1 MNHEY, CDR2 SVGEGT.

The rearrangement links TRBV7-2 to TRBJ1-2; 7 bases align to TRBD1. Germline V gene sequence: CDR1 SGHTA, CDR2 FQGNSA. This CDR3 region has 13 residues. V lost 1 base and J lost 4; bases outside the gene matches: 0. The CDR3 bases are TGTGCCAGCAGCTTAGGGGACAGCTATGGCTACACCTTC. Translating it yields CASSLGDSYGYTF.

This CDR3 reads CASSQTGQGGMKYF. CDR3 bases: TGTGCCAGCAGCCAAACGGGACAGGGAGGAATGAAGTACTTC. This chain joins TRBV3-1 and TRBJ2-7; 9 nucleotides align to TRBD1. CDR3 length: 14 residues. Germline trimming cut 2 bases from V and 11 bases from J; bases unmatched to any gene: 10. The germline V gene encodes CDR1 LGHDT and CDR2 YNNKEL (reference sequence).

This clonotype has just a few counts. The chain uses TRBV18 and TRBJ2-5; 7 bases fit TRBD1. The CDR3 loop spans 14 amino acids. The V gene's germline CDR1 is KGHSH and CDR2 LQKENI. After removal of 0 bases from V and 2 bases from J, the junction contained 0 bases not matched to a gene. In DNA, the CDR3 is TGTGCCAGCTCACCACCGGGACAGCAAGAGACCCAGTACTTC. Protein product: CASSPPGQQETQYF.

This chain uses TRBV9 with TRBJ2-5; TRBD2 agrees at 10 bases. V lost 1 base, J lost 3 bases, and 6 bases stayed unmatched. This CDR3 comprises 16 residues. Per the germline V gene, CDR1 is SGDLS and CDR2 is YYNGEE. The CDR3 nucleotides read TGTGCCAGCAGCGTATCCTCTCTAGCGGGGGAAGAGACCCAGTACTTC. As protein: CASSVSSLAGEETQYF.